This T cell receptor (beta chain) was obtained from a study of blood T cell repertoires in COVID-19 (dated by TCRdb to the early 2020s). About the full investigation: The collaborator samples originated in the United States, Italy and Spain and spanned the acute and convalescent phases of COVID-19. The material from the prospective study consisted of cDNA or gDNA derived from T cells, B-cell-depleted T cells, or PBMCs. Nearly every sample came with metadata listing a de-identified subject ID, COVID-19 status, age in years and sex. A freely available public database, intended as a resource for researchers studying the immune response to SARS-CoV-2, is where the repertoires were released. The dataset comprised deeply sampled blood TCRbeta repertoires from subjects exposed to, actively infected with, or recovered from COVID-19. Samples were obtained from the ongoing ImmuneRACE study (first 160 participants) and from 1,254 subjects provided by 6 global collaborators. Where HLA class I and class II types were available, the types were taken from metadata supplied by the sample provider, not from assay-based typing. What the study reported, not specific to this receptor: The quantity of clinical and demographic metadata differed by source and by participant and was supplied without curation.

Another Seattle source contributed samples from volunteer blood donors who had recovered from COVID-19. The collaborating institutions used their own protocols to collect whole blood in K2EDTA tubes. For TCRbeta analysis, collaborator samples were shipped as frozen whole blood, as isolated PBMCs, or as DNA extracted from either sample type. This clone came up a few times. What this receptor recognizes is not known. Base quality data are lacking; no much larger clone is found one base away. TCRbeta CDR3 regions were amplified from genomic DNA using the immunoSEQ Assay, a bias-controlled multiplex PCR. Concerning the study's data processing: The number of nucleated cells in each sample was estimated from the amplification of reference gene primers within the assay. To quantify the absolute abundance of each unique TCRbeta CDR3 rearrangement, sequence reads were collapsed and filtered. Productive Simpson clonality was computed per sample as the square root of Simpson's diversity index over productive rearrangements. TCRdb obtained this table from immuneACCESS and retained in-frame rearrangements with V and J assigned. These tables miss some clones; where compared with another copy, unresolved V genes account for less than half of the shortfall, and the remainder is unexplained. V, J and clone size are taken as reported in that table, and D and trimming were inferred from the DNA itself. This sample comprises about 200,000 clones, approximately 91% of them detected only once. The biggest ten clones account for about 6.3% of the sample.

The sequence was collected from a man between 60 and 75 years old who had recovered from COVID-19. Sequences were obtained from peripheral blood.

Here is the DNA: TGCGCCAGCAGCTTGACAGGCCAGAACACTGAAGCTTTCTTT. The encoded protein is CASSLTGQNTEAFF. The sequence links TRBV5-1 to TRBJ1-1; TRBD1 is possibly the D segment (5 matching bases). The CDR3 runs 14 residues from the cysteine to the phenylalanine. Only the CDR3 portion is preserved as DNA: 42 bases, with reading frame beginning at the first base. Per the germline V gene, SGHRS is the CDR1 and YFSETQ is the CDR2. V is clipped by 1 base and J by 1 base, and the sequence between their germline boundaries is 8 bases long.